Each of the 23 T cell receptor beta chains below was sequenced from the same sample in a study of blood T cell repertoires in COVID-19. Clones were read by immunoSEQ multiplex PCR, and TCRdb kept only the in-frame ones, dropping some. The sample yields approximately 58,000 clones, about 81% seen once. Sequencing used peripheral blood. The receptors come from a man between 60 and 70 years old with COVID-19, enrolled during active disease.

J is TRBJ1-5 and V is TRBV19, with a weak D call TRBD1 (5 bases). The V gene lost 0 bases and the J gene lost 3 bases, with 9 bases spanning the gap. CDR1 and CDR2 from the germline V gene are LNHDA and SQIVND (reference sequence). The CDR3 covers 15 residues. The CDR3 nucleotides read TGTGCCAGTAGTATAGAAGGCAGGGACAATCAGCCCCAGCATTTT. Translated: CASSIEGRDNQPQHF. Full variable domain (outside the CDR3, taken from reference TRBV19 and TRBJ1-5): DGGITQSPKYLFRKEGQNVTLSCEQNLNHDAMYWYRQDPGQGLRLIYYSQIVNDFQKGDIAEGYSVSREKKESFPLTVTSAQKNPTAFYLCASSIEGRDNQPQHFGDGTRLSIL.

The gene calls are TRBV5-1 and TRBJ2-1; 8 positions match TRBD1. The CDR3 loop spans 15 amino acids. V shed 3 bases and J 3 bases; nucleotides not matched to a gene: 5. In germline, CDR1 is SGHRS, CDR2 YFSETQ. CDR3 DNA sequence: TGCGCCAGCAGCTGGGGACAGGAGATCTACAATGAGCAGTTCTTC. It codes for CASSWGQEIYNEQFF.

This rearrangement joins TRBV7-3 to TRBJ2-2; TRBD1 aligns across 9 bases. Germline V gene lookup returns CDR1 SGHTA and CDR2 FQGTGA. V was pared by 5 bases and J by 7 bases, with 8 bases of the junction left unmatched. This CDR3 spans 15 amino acids. This CDR3 reads CASSPRTGVGGELFF. DNA for the CDR3: TGTGCCAGCAGCCCACGGACAGGGGTGGGCGGGGAGCTGTTTTTT. Using reference TRBV7-3 and TRBJ2-2 for the parts outside the CDR3, the full variable domain is GAGVSQTPSNKVTEKGKYVELRCDPISGHTALYWYRQSLGQGPEFLIYFQGTGAADDSGLPNDRFFAVRPEGSVSTLKIQRTERGDSAVYLCASSPRTGVGGELFFGEGSRLTVL.

The table lists this clone with a few counts. The CDR3 sequence is CASSVGATGGYGYTF. In DNA, the CDR3 is TGTGCCAGCAGCGTAGGGGCGACAGGGGGTTATGGCTACACCTTC. This rearrangement joins TRBV9 to TRBJ1-2; 9 bases match TRBD1. There are 15 residues in the CDR3. V gave up 0 bases and J gave up 5 bases; unmatched junction bases: 5. Germline assignment: CDR1 SGDLS and CDR2 YYNGEE.

J is TRBJ1-2 and V is TRBV6-5; D gene ambiguous. The germline V gene encodes CDR1 MNHEY and CDR2 SVGAGI. V was shortened by 6 bases and J by 0 bases, with 11 bases between the two germline ends. This CDR3 has 14 amino acids. The CDR3: CASSVVQANYGYTF. As DNA, the CDR3 is TGTGCCAGCAGCGTGGTGCAGGCTAACTATGGCTACACCTTC.

The rearrangement joins TRBV25-1 to TRBJ2-1; 10 bases align to TRBD2. Germline CDR1 MGHDK, CDR2 SYGVNS. J gave up 9 bases and V 3 bases, and 8 bases lay outside the gene matches. The CDR3 spans 15 residues. This CDR3 reads CASSDALAGDGEQFF. In DNA form, the CDR3 reads TGTGCCAGCAGTGACGCCCTAGCGGGAGACGGTGAGCAGTTCTTC.

J is TRBJ1-1 and V is TRBV19; D unresolved. This CDR3 spans 10 amino acids. V shed 8 bases and J shed 3 bases, with 4 bases lying between them. From germline, CDR1 is LNHDA and CDR2 SQIVND (reference sequence). The CDR3 loop is CASGDTEAFF. The CDR3, as DNA: TGTGCCAGTGGAGACACTGAAGCTTTCTTT.

The V and J genes are TRBV6-1 and TRBJ1-5; D unresolved. CDR3 length equals 15 residues. Germline values: CDR1 MNHNS, CDR2 SASEGT. V was trimmed by 1 base and J by 0 bases, leaving 7 bases between them. The CDR3 reads CASSEVSYSNQPQHF. The CDR3 DNA reads TGTGCCAGCAGTGAAGTCTCTTATAGCAATCAGCCCCAGCATTTT.

The genes are TRBV19 and TRBJ2-7; TRBD2 matches 10 bases. The germline V gene encodes CDR1 LNHDA and CDR2 SQIVND (reference sequence). With V trimmed by 5 bases and J by 7 bases, 14 bases remained unmatched. This CDR3 is built from 16 residues. CDR3 residues: CASSPPLAGTVREQYF. The CDR3 DNA sequence: TGTGCCAGTAGTCCCCCACTAGCGGGGACCGTTCGGGAGCAGTACTTC.

The chain joins TRBV16 to TRBJ1-5, with a weak D call TRBD1 (5 bases). Germline V CDR1 and CDR2: KGHSY, FQNENV. The CDR3 contains 13 residues. Deletions cut 2 bases from V and 5 bases from J, with 7 bases between. CDR3 amino acids: CASSQDRDQPQHF. The CDR3 nucleotides are TGTGCCAGCAGCCAAGACAGAGATCAGCCCCAGCATTTT.

V usage is TRBV27 and J usage is TRBJ2-3, with TRBD2 identical over 7 bases. CDR3 length: 15 amino acids. Germline assignment: CDR1 MNHEY and CDR2 SMNVEV (reference sequence). J was trimmed by 3 bases and V by 3 bases; bases with no gene match: 6. The CDR3, as DNA: TGTGCCAGCAGTTTTCTAGCGGTTATGACAGATACGCAGTATTTT. This encodes CASSFLAVMTDTQYF.

V usage is TRBV5-1 and J usage is TRBJ2-5; D uncertain. The V gene's germline CDR1 is SGHRS and CDR2 YFSETQ. The CDR3 is 15 amino acids. V gave up 4 bases and J gave up 3 bases, with 16 bases separating them. The CDR3 DNA reads as TGCGCCAGCAGCGGCCTAGGTCAAAGCGAAGAGACCCAGTACTTC. It specifies CASSGLGQSEETQYF.

The V gene is TRBV6-1, the J gene TRBJ1-6; D is perhaps TRBD1 (5 bases). The germline gives CDR1 MNHNS, CDR2 SASEGT. With 2 bases removed from V and 1 base from J, the gap between germline ends came to 6 bases. This CDR3 comprises 15 residues. The CDR3 loop reads CASSEQGSYNSPLHF. The CDR3 nucleotides read TGTGCCAGCAGTGAACAGGGATCCTATAATTCACCCCTCCACTTT.

V is TRBV19 and J is TRBJ1-1; D gene unclear. The CDR3 length is 12 residues. The germline V and J ends were trimmed by 9 bases and 1 base, with 9 bases remaining between them. Per germline, CDR1 LNHDA and CDR2 SQIVND (reference sequence). As DNA, the CDR3 is TGTGCCAGCCTCAGAGGGAACACTGAAGCTTTCTTT. It translates to CASLRGNTEAFF. The variable domain in full, with the rest retrieved from reference TRBV19 and TRBJ1-1, is DGGITQSPKYLFRKEGQNVTLSCEQNLNHDAMYWYRQDPGQGLRLIYYSQIVNDFQKGDIAEGYSVSREKKESFPLTVTSAQKNPTAFYLCASLRGNTEAFFGQGTRLTVV.

The chain joins TRBV2 to TRBJ1-2; possible D gene TRBD1, 6 bases. The V gene's germline CDR1 is SNHLY and CDR2 FYNNEI. The length of the CDR3 is 12 residues. V lost 11 bases, J lost 7 bases, and 17 bases lay in between. CDR3 amino acids: CAGSGDRSGYTF. CDR3 nucleotides: TGTGCCGGCTCAGGGGATCGAAGTGGCTACACCTTC.

The chain employs TRBV4-3 and TRBJ2-1, with D possibly TRBD1 on 5 matching bases. CDR3 size: 15 residues. The V gene's germline CDR1 is LGHNA and CDR2 YSLEER. V lost 1 base and J 3 bases, leaving 10 bases between the germline ends. The CDR3 sequence is CASSQGGLNYNEQFF. The DNA for the CDR3 is TGCGCCAGCAGCCAAGGGGGCCTAAACTACAATGAGCAGTTCTTC.

J is TRBJ2-3 and V is TRBV5-1; the D gene is possibly TRBD1 (5 bases). The CDR3 consists of 14 residues. Per germline, CDR1 SGHRS and CDR2 YFSETQ. V lost 2 bases to trimming and J lost 3 bases, with 10 bases between them. For the CDR3, the DNA is TGCGCCAGCAGCTTTCAGGGAATAACAGATACGCAGTATTTT. Protein product: CASSFQGITDTQYF.

This chain connects TRBV7-2 to TRBJ1-1; D possibly corresponds to TRBD1 (5 bases). The germline CDR1 and CDR2 sequences are SGHTA and FQGNSA. The CDR3 loop spans 14 amino acids. The V end was cut by 5 bases, the J end by 4 bases, with 14 bases between. The CDR3 spells CASSMGGLGTEAFF. As DNA, the CDR3 is TGTGCCAGCAGCATGGGGGGGTTGGGCACTGAAGCTTTCTTT. The complete variable domain, with remaining parts taken from reference TRBV7-2 and TRBJ1-1, reads GAGVSQSPSNKVTEKGKDVELRCDPISGHTALYWYRQSLGQGLEFLIYFQGNSAPDKSGLPSDRFSAERTGGSVSTLTIQRTQQEDSAVYLCASSMGGLGTEAFFGQGTRLTVV.

The rearrangement uses TRBV12-3 or TRBV12-4 and TRBJ1-3; TRBD1 is a possible D gene (5 bases). This CDR3 contains 13 residues. Trimming cost V 3 bases and J 7 bases, with 10 bases left between them. CDR3 coding DNA: TGTGCCAGCAGTTTGGACACTCTGAACACCATATATTTT. Residues: CASSLDTLNTIYF.

The gene calls are TRBV6-1 and TRBJ2-7; 16 positions agree with TRBD2. The CDR3 extends over 21 amino acids. Germline V gives CDR1 MNHNS, CDR2 SASEGT. J lost 0 bases, V lost 0 bases, and 11 bases had no gene match. CDR3 loop: CASSEAVQGLAGGFSSYEQYF. The CDR3 bases are TGTGCCAGCAGTGAAGCAGTTCAGGGACTAGCGGGGGGGTTTTCCTCCTACGAGCAGTACTTC.

The sample holds a few counts of this clone. The genes are TRBV19 and TRBJ2-1, with 8 bases fitting TRBD2. The CDR3 is made up of 14 amino acids. V was pared by 4 bases and J by 4 bases, with 3 bases of the junction left unmatched. The germline V gene encodes CDR1 LNHDA and CDR2 SQIVND (reference sequence). The CDR3 is CASSSTSGYNEQFF. CDR3 in DNA: TGTGCCAGTAGTAGTACTAGCGGATACAATGAGCAGTTCTTC.

The CDR3 DNA sequence: TGCGCCAGCTCACAGGGGGCGGCTACTGAAGCTTTCTTT. Translating it yields CASSQGAATEAFF. The gene calls are TRBV5-1 and TRBJ1-1, with TRBD1 matching over 9 bases. The germline gives CDR1 SGHRS, CDR2 YFSETQ. CDR3 length: 13 residues. The V gene end was trimmed by 7 bases and the J gene end by 5 bases; junction bases not matched to a gene: 6.

V and J are TRBV19 and TRBJ1-6; TRBD1 matches at 8 bases. This CDR3 is 16 amino acids long. The J segment lost 8 bases and the V segment lost 3 bases, leaving 9 bases of the junction unmatched. Germline CDR1 reads LNHDA; CDR2 reads SQIVND (reference sequence). The CDR3 DNA reads TGTGCCAGTAGTATGCTTCTGACAGGGGTGGATTCACCCCTCCACTTT. Translated: CASSMLLTGVDSPLHF.